This T cell receptor beta chain was recorded in a study of T cells in Graves' hyperthyroidism and ophthalmopathy. This clonotype was counted once. The CDR3 loop spans 14 amino acids. Germline-derived CDR1 and CDR2 are SGHNT and YYREEE (reference sequence). Trimming pared 4 bases from V and 2 bases from J, leaving 12 bases between. It was RNA transcripts that yielded the amplified TCR beta CDR3 regions. An initial round of RT-PCR targeting the TCR CDR3 relied on the HTBI primer set. TCRdb re-called the multiplex PCR reads with MiXCR, one entry per CDR3 protein. This sample has roughly 700,000 distinct CDR3 sequences, with less than 15% found just once.

The specimen sequenced was blood. V and J are TRBV5-4 and TRBJ2-5, with unresolved D. This receptor was taken from a woman under 30 with Graves' hyperthyroidism. The CDR3 here is CASSRSSIQETQYF. DNA of the CDR3: TGTGCCAGCAGCCGGAGCTCTATACAAGAGACCCAGTACTTC.